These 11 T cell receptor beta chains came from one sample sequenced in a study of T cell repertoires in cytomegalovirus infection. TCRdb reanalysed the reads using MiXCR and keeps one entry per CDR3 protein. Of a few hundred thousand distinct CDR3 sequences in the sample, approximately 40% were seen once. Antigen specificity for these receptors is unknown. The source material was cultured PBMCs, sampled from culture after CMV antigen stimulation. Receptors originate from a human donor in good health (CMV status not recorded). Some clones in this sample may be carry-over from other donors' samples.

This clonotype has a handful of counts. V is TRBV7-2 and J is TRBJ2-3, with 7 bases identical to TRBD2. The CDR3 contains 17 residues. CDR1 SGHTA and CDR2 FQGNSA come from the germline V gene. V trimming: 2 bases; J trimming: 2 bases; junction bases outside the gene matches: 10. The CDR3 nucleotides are TGTGCCAGCAGCTTAAGGTCTAGCGGCCTTACCACAGATACGCAGTATTTT. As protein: CASSLRSSGLTTDTQYF.

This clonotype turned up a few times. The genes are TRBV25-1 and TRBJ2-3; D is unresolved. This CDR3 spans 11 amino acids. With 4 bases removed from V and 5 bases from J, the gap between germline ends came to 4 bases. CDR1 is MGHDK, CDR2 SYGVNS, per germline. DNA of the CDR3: TGTGCCAGCAGTGTCCGAGATACGCAGTATTTT. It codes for CASSVRDTQYF.

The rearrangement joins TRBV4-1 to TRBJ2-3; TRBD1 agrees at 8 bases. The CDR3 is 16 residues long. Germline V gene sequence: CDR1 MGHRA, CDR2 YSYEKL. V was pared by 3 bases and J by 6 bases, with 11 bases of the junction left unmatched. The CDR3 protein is CASSHPLQGASDTQYF. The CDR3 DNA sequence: TGCGCCAGCAGCCACCCCTTGCAGGGGGCTTCGGATACGCAGTATTTT.

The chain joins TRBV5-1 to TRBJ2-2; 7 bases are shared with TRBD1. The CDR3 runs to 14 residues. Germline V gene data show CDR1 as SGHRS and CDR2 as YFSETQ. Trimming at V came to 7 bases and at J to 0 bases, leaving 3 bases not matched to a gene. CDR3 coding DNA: TGCGCCAGCCGAGGACAGGCGAACACCGGGGAGCTGTTTTTT. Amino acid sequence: CASRGQANTGELFF.

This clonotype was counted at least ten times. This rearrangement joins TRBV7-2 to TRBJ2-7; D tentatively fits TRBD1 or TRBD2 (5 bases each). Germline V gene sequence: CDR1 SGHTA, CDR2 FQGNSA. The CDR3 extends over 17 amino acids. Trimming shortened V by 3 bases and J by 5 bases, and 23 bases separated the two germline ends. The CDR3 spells CASSLNMQAAWGNEQYF. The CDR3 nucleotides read TGTGCCAGCAGCTTGAATATGCAAGCGGCCTGGGGGAACGAGCAGTACTTC.

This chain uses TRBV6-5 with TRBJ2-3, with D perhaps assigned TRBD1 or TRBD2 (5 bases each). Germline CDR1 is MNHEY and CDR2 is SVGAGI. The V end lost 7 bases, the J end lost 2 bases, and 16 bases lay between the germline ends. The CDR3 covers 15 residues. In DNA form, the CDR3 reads TGTGCCAGCACCCCGGGGTTGGGGCCCACAGATACGCAGTATTTT. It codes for CASTPGLGPTDTQYF.

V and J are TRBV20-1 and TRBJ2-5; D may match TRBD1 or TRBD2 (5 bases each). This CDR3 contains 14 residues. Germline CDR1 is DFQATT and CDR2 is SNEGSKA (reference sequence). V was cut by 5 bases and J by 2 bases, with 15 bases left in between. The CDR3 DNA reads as TGCAGTGCTGATGGGGGAGCCGCACAAGAGACCCAGTACTTC. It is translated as CSADGGAAQETQYF.

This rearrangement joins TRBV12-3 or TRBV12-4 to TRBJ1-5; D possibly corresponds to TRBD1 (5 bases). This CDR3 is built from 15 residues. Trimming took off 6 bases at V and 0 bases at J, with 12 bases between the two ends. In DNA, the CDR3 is TGTGCCAGCAGGGTGGGGGTGAGTAGCAATCAGCCCCAGCATTTT. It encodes CASRVGVSSNQPQHF.

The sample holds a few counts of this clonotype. CDR3 residues: CASSLAVGTGSSPLHF. Here the CDR3 DNA reads TGTGCCAGCAGCTTAGCGGTTGGGACAGGCAGTTCACCCCTCCACTTT. The chain employs TRBV7-6 and TRBJ1-6; TRBD1 matches 8 bases. Losses at the gene ends were 0 bases for V and 9 bases for J; bases not matched to a gene: 7. The CDR3 consists of 16 residues. Germline-derived CDR1 and CDR2 are SGHVS and FNYEAQ. Using reference TRBV7-6 and TRBJ1-6 for the parts outside the CDR3, the full variable domain is GAGVSQSPRYKVTKRGQDVALRCDPISGHVSLYWYRQALGQGPEFLTYFNYEAQQDKSGLPNDRFSAERPEGSISTLTIQRTEQRDSAMYRCASSLAVGTGSSPLHFGNGTRLTVT.

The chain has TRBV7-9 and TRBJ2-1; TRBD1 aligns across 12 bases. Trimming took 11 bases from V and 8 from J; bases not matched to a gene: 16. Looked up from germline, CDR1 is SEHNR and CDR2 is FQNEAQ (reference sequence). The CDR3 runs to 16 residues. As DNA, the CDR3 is TGTGCCGGGGGGGCACCGGGACAGGGGGCAGTTTATGAGCAGTTCTTC. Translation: CAGGAPGQGAVYEQFF.

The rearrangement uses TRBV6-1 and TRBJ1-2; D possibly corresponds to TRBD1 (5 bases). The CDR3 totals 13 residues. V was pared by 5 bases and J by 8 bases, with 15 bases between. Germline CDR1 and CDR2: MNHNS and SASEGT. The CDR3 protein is CASSSWGGKGYTF. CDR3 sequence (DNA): TGTGCCAGCAGTTCGTGGGGGGGGAAGGGCTACACCTTC.